This paragraph covers one T cell receptor (beta chain) sequence. The source of the sample is a study of blood T cell repertoires in COVID-19. The overall study: The cDNA or gDNA used as material had been derived from T cells, B-cell-depleted T cells, or PBMCs.

Followed over time, Seattle patients had been enrolled while infection was active. Clones were sequenced by immunoSEQ multiplex PCR, and TCRdb holds only the in-frame ones, with some missing. The table records 250,000 to 400,000 clones, 85% to 90% of them present only once. The CDR3 has 13 amino acids. Trimming removed 1 base at V and 7 bases at J, with 8 bases between. Germline CDR1 LGHDT, CDR2 YNNKEL (reference sequence). The sequence was collected from a woman aged 25 to 39 with COVID-19, enrolled during active disease. The sequencing sample was made of peripheral blood. The chain carries TRBV3-1 (or the pseudogene TRBV3-2) and TRBJ2-1; D is unclear. CDR3 coding DNA: TGTGCCAGCAGCCAAGGCCTAGTGAATGAGCAGTTCTTC. It yields the protein CASSQGLVNEQFF.